Below are 31 T cell receptor beta chains sequenced from a single sample in a study of T cells in Graves' hyperthyroidism and ophthalmopathy. It was RNA transcripts that yielded the amplified TCR beta CDR3 regions. The primer set for the first-round RT-PCR of the TCR CDR3 was HTBI. TCRdb re-called the multiplex PCR reads with MiXCR, one entry per CDR3 protein. The top ten hold roughly 8.3% of the sample, which has about 360,000 distinct CDR3 sequences, roughly 13% seen once. The sample consisted of blood. These receptors were obtained from a woman between 18 and 30 years old with Graves' hyperthyroidism.

This clonotype was found many times. The rearrangement links TRBV19 to TRBJ1-2; D call uncertain. V lost 3 bases and J 1 base, leaving 6 bases between the germline ends. The CDR3 loop spans 13 amino acids. Germline values: CDR1 LNHDA, CDR2 SQIVND (reference sequence). The CDR3 loop is CASSIKLNYGYTF. CDR3 nucleotides: TGTGCCAGTAGTATCAAACTTAACTATGGCTACACCTTC.

CDR3 nucleotide sequence: TGTGCCAGTAGCACTTACAGGGGAATCACTGAAGCTTTCTTT. It yields the protein CASSTYRGITEAFF. V is TRBV19 and J is TRBJ1-1; 7 bases map to TRBD1. The CDR3 sequence is 14 residues long. Germline lookup yields CDR1 LNHDA and CDR2 SQIVND (reference sequence). V dropped 6 bases and J dropped 4; count of bases not matched to a gene: 8.

The rearrangement links TRBV19 to TRBJ2-1; D might be TRBD2 (6 bases). The V end lost 4 bases, the J end lost 7 bases, and 11 bases lay between the germline ends. The CDR3 length is 13 residues. Germline CDR1 reads LNHDA; CDR2 reads SQIVND (reference sequence). The DNA for the CDR3 is TGTGCCAGTAGTACCGTGGGGGGTAATGAGCAGTTCTTC. Translated, it gives CASSTVGGNEQFF.

The rearrangement links TRBV5-1 to TRBJ2-7; D perhaps matches TRBD1 (6 bases). This CDR3 comprises 15 residues. Germline V gene data show CDR1 as SGHRS and CDR2 as YFSETQ. Trimming left V 4 bases short and J 2 bases short, with 16 bases between. The CDR3 DNA sequence: TGCGCCAGCAGCCCCACCGACAGGTCTCCCTACGAGCAGTACTTC. Amino acids: CASSPTDRSPYEQYF.

In this sample, this clonotype turned up many times. The chain recombines TRBV7-9 with TRBJ2-5; D may be TRBD2 (6 bases). The CDR3 is 11 amino acids. Germline-derived CDR1 and CDR2 are SEHNR and FQNEAQ (reference sequence). V shed 11 bases and J shed 5 bases, with 12 bases lying between them. The CDR3 spells CAALGGETQYF. The CDR3 nucleotides read TGTGCCGCGCTCGGAGGGGAGACCCAGTACTTC.

Ten or more counts support this clonotype. The chain is built from TRBV13 and TRBJ2-7; 16 bases are shared with TRBD2. This CDR3 has 18 residues. V dropped 5 bases and J dropped 1; count of bases not matched to a gene: 8. CDR1 and CDR2 (germline): PRHDT, FYEKMQ (reference sequence). For the CDR3, the DNA is TGTGCCAGCAGCGGGACTAGCGGGAGGGCCCAATGGTCCTACGAGCAGTACTTC. Translated, it gives CASSGTSGRAQWSYEQYF. Based on the CDR3 plus reference TRBV13 and TRBJ2-7, the full variable domain is AAGVIQSPRHLIKEKRETATLKCYPIPRHDTVYWYQQGPGQDPQFLISFYEKMQSDKGSIPDRFSAQQFSDYHSELNMSSLELGDSALYFCASSGTSGRAQWSYEQYFGPGTRLTVT.

This clonotype was observed many times. The chain has TRBV20-1 and TRBJ1-2; maybe TRBD1 (5 bases). CDR1 and CDR2 (germline): DFQATT, SNEGSKA (reference sequence). The length of the CDR3 is 14 residues. The V end lost 4 bases, the J end lost 1 base, and 13 bases lay between the germline ends. CDR3 nucleotide sequence: TGCAGTGCTAAGCGGACGGGGGATAACTATGGCTACACCTTC. Protein product: CSAKRTGDNYGYTF.

This clonotype appeared a few times. The chain combines TRBV20-1 with TRBJ2-7, with 9 bases lining up with TRBD2. The CDR3 is 15 amino acids. The V gene end was trimmed by 0 bases and the J gene end by 5 bases; junction bases not matched to a gene: 8. Germline V gene data show CDR1 as DFQATT and CDR2 as SNEGSKA (reference sequence). The CDR3 DNA is TGCAGTGCTAGAGATTGGGCTAGCGGGAACCACGAGCAGTACTTC. This translates into CSARDWASGNHEQYF.

This clonotype was detected many times. J is TRBJ1-1 and V is TRBV5-1; D is perhaps TRBD1 (5 bases). The CDR3 totals 16 residues. V lost 0 bases and J 4 bases, leaving 16 bases between the germline ends. Germline-derived CDR1 and CDR2 are SGHRS and YFSETQ. The CDR3 sequence: CASSLALPGAGTEAFF. CDR3 DNA sequence: TGCGCCAGCAGCTTGGCATTGCCCGGGGCCGGCACTGAAGCTTTCTTT.

The table lists this clonotype with many counts. V and J are TRBV18 and TRBJ1-2; the D gene is possibly TRBD1 (5 bases). The ends were cut back, 3 bases at V and 10 bases at J, with 15 bases in the middle. The V gene's germline CDR1 is KGHSH and CDR2 LQKENI. There are 13 residues in the CDR3. The CDR3 DNA reads TGTGCCAGCTCACCTGGACAAGATGGGTTCTACACCTTC. This translates into CASSPGQDGFYTF.

This clonotype was counted many times. The J gene is TRBJ2-7, the V gene TRBV20-1; D may match TRBD1 or TRBD2 (6 bases each). CDR3 length equals 14 residues. V was clipped by 3 bases and J by 4 bases, with 16 bases between them. From germline, CDR1 is DFQATT and CDR2 SNEGSKA (reference sequence). The CDR3 sequence: CSASIGGAFYEQYF. CDR3 DNA sequence: TGCAGTGCTAGTATCGGGGGCGCATTTTACGAGCAGTACTTC.

This clonotype was detected only a few times. The CDR3 DNA reads TGTGCCAGCTCCCTAGTGGTGGGGGGGCCTCAAGAGACCCAGTACTTC. Its protein product is CASSLVVGGPQETQYF. The chain carries TRBV7-3 and TRBJ2-5, with D perhaps matching TRBD2 (7 bases). V was cut by 8 bases and J by 2 bases, with 21 bases left in between. Germline lookup yields CDR1 SGHTA and CDR2 FQGTGA. The CDR3 loop spans 16 amino acids.

This clonotype showed up many times. The rearrangement joins TRBV9 to TRBJ1-2; maybe TRBD1 (5 bases). This CDR3 is 15 amino acids long. Germline V lookup: CDR1 SGDLS, CDR2 YYNGEE. Trimming shortened V by 1 base and J by 2 bases, and 12 bases separated the two germline ends. This CDR3 is CASSVLGQGNYGYTF. Here the CDR3 DNA reads TGTGCCAGCAGCGTACTAGGCCAGGGAAACTATGGCTACACCTTC.

This clonotype was observed many times. The gene calls are TRBV4-1 and TRBJ1-1, with a possible D match to TRBD1 (5 bases). The CDR3 consists of 12 residues. V lost 4 bases, J lost 7 bases, and 10 bases lay in between. Germline loops: CDR1 MGHRA, CDR2 YSYEKL. The CDR3 region is CASSPRGYEAFF. CDR3 sequence (DNA): TGCGCCAGCAGCCCCCGGGGCTATGAAGCTTTCTTT.

The table lists this clonotype with many counts. The CDR3 loop is CASSLDFSDESRGETQYF. The CDR3 DNA reads TGTGCCAGCAGCTTAGATTTTTCCGATGAGTCGAGGGGAGAGACCCAGTACTTC. The chain links TRBV7-2 to TRBJ2-5; the D call may be TRBD1 or TRBD2 (5 bases each). Trimming removed 1 base from V and 4 bases from J, with 22 bases in between. There are 18 residues in the CDR3. The V gene's germline CDR1 is SGHTA and CDR2 FQGNSA.

This clonotype was recorded many times. It is unclear where the CDR3 begins or ends on the DNA, so no DNA is shown, and the CDR3 is as TCRdb lists it. The V gene is TRBV12-3 or TRBV12-4, the J gene TRBJ2-5. The CDR3 contains 21 residues when both ends are counted. Here the CDR3 reads CASSIDSFNKRPSTSGETQYF.

This clonotype was found many times. V gene TRBV7-8 combines with J gene TRBJ1-1; D may be TRBD1 (6 bases). This CDR3 comprises 15 residues. Trimming removed 3 bases at V and 1 base at J, with 12 bases between. The germline CDR1 and CDR2 sequences are SGHVS and FQNEAQ. The CDR3 sequence: CASSFRDIPNTEAFF. The DNA of the CDR3 is TGTGCCAGCAGCTTCCGGGACATCCCGAACACTGAAGCTTTCTTT.

This clonotype occurred many times. This chain joins TRBV18 and TRBJ1-1, with D perhaps TRBD1 (5 bases). Deletions cut 2 bases from V and 0 bases from J, with 13 bases between. The germline V gene encodes CDR1 KGHSH and CDR2 LQKENI. The CDR3 is 16 residues long. The DNA of the CDR3 is TGTGCCAGCTCACCATCTGGGGCAACCCTGAACACTGAAGCTTTCTTT. Its translation: CASSPSGATLNTEAFF.

This clonotype was found many times. CDR3 residues: CASGTGGDQPQHF. CDR3 bases: TGTGCCAGCGGAACAGGGGGAGATCAGCCCCAGCATTTT. The chain carries TRBV6-1 and TRBJ1-5; the match to TRBD1 covers 8 bases. CDR1 is MNHNS and CDR2 is SASEGT in the germline V gene. V shed 8 bases, J shed 5 bases, and the junction held 5 bases outside the gene matches. The CDR3 has 13 residues.

This clonotype has a count of ten or more. The gene calls are TRBV5-1 and TRBJ1-1, with unresolved D. The CDR3 has 13 residues. V gave up 2 bases and J gave up 3 bases, with 8 bases separating them. In germline, CDR1 is SGHRS, CDR2 YFSETQ. As DNA, the CDR3 is TGCGCCAGCAGCTTTAAGGTTGACACTGAAGCTTTCTTT. Translated, it gives CASSFKVDTEAFF. The full variable domain, with the rest looked up from reference TRBV5-1 and TRBJ1-1, is KAGVTQTPRYLIKTRGQQVTLSCSPISGHRSVSWYQQTPGQGLQFLFEYFSETQRNKGNFPGRFSGRQFSNSRSEMNVSTLELGDSALYLCASSFKVDTEAFFGQGTRLTVV.

This clonotype has a count of ten or more. The gene calls are TRBV28 and TRBJ2-7; 13 positions agree with TRBD2. The V segment lost 3 bases and the J segment 6 bases; nucleotides outside the gene matches: 5. From germline, CDR1 is MDHEN and CDR2 SYDVKM. CDR3 size: 15 residues. The CDR3 region is CASSFTSGRALEQYF. The CDR3 nucleotides read TGTGCCAGCAGTTTTACTAGCGGGAGGGCCCTCGAGCAGTACTTC.

A word on this clonotype: A read error may explain this, as a much larger clone is one base away. This chain connects TRBV20-1 to TRBJ2-1, with 10 bases aligning to TRBD2. The CDR3 has 14 residues. Germline assignment: CDR1 DFQATT and CDR2 SNEGSKA (reference sequence). The chain's CDR3 is CSARSGRALNERFF. CDR3 nucleotides: TGCAGTGCGCGCAGCGGGAGGGCATTGAATGAGCGGTTCTTC.

The gene calls are TRBV27 and TRBJ2-4; 9 bases map to TRBD2. Unmatched junction bases numbered 6, after V lost 6 bases and J lost 0 bases. This CDR3 is built from 16 residues. Germline V gene data show CDR1 as MNHEY and CDR2 as SMNVEV (reference sequence). The DNA for the CDR3 is TGTGCCAGCAGCCGACTAGCGGAGGTAGCCAAAAACATTCAGTACTTC. This translates into CASSRLAEVAKNIQYF.

The chain joins TRBV7-2 to TRBJ1-1; D remains ambiguous. Trimming removed 4 bases from V and 1 base from J, with 10 bases in between. Per the germline V gene, CDR1 is SGHTA and CDR2 is FQGNSA. CDR3 length equals 14 residues. CDR3 coding DNA: TGTGCCAGCAGCTGGTTATTATCGAACACTGAAGCTTTCTTT. Protein product: CASSWLLSNTEAFF.

Many counts were recorded for this clonotype. The V gene is TRBV28, the J gene TRBJ2-4; 9 nucleotides agree with TRBD1. V was clipped by 3 bases and J by 1 base; unmatched bases: 10. The CDR3 extends over 18 amino acids. CDR1 MDHEN and CDR2 SYDVKM come from the germline V gene. As DNA, the CDR3 is TGTGCCAGCAGTTTCCTTGACACAGGGGGCGCGGCCAAAAACATTCAGTACTTC. This codes for CASSFLDTGGAAKNIQYF.

The CDR3, as DNA: TGTGCCAGCACCCACCCCCCGGGACAGGGGGGTACCGGGGAGCTGTTTTTT. Translated: CASTHPPGQGGTGELFF. The chain uses TRBV28 and TRBJ2-2, with 11 bases aligning to TRBD1. The germline CDR1 and CDR2 sequences are MDHEN and SYDVKM. CDR3 length: 17 residues. V lost 7 bases to trimming and J lost 5 bases; unmatched junction nucleotides: 12.

This clonotype was picked up many times. The chain links TRBV20-1 to TRBJ2-3; the D gene is possibly TRBD2 (7 bases). The CDR3 length is 14 residues. Germline V lookup: CDR1 DFQATT, CDR2 SNEGSKA (reference sequence). The V gene lost 1 base and the J gene lost 1 base, with 9 bases spanning the gap. The CDR3: CSARVRGRTDTQYF. DNA for the CDR3: TGCAGTGCTAGAGTGCGGGGGCGCACAGATACGCAGTATTTT.

In the case of this clonotype: One junction end disagrees with the germline gene, perhaps due to a read error. J is TRBJ2-3 and V is TRBV7-7; 10 nucleotides agree with TRBD1. Looked up from germline, CDR1 is SSHAT and CDR2 is FNYEAQ (reference sequence). The CDR3 sequence is 13 residues long. CDR3 residues: CASSEGTGATQYF. CDR3 nucleotide sequence: TGTGCTAGCAGCGAAGGGACAGGGGCTACGCAGTATTTT.

This rearrangement joins TRBV6-1 to TRBJ2-7; 7 nucleotides match TRBD2. Germline CDR1 and CDR2: MNHNS and SASEGT. After removal of 5 bases from V and 0 bases from J, the junction contained 7 bases not matched to a gene. CDR3 length equals 15 residues. CDR3: CASSSQAGSSYEQYF. Here the CDR3 DNA reads TGTGCCAGCAGTTCCCAAGCGGGGAGCTCCTACGAGCAGTACTTC.

The chain couples TRBV18 to TRBJ2-4; 9 bases line up with TRBD1. This CDR3 has 17 residues. The germline gives CDR1 KGHSH, CDR2 LQKENI. Trimming took 3 bases from V and 4 from J; bases not matched to a gene: 10. The CDR3 region has the DNA TGTGCCAGCTCACCCCCTGGCGGGACAGGGTCGAAAAACATTCAGTACTTC. This encodes CASSPPGGTGSKNIQYF.

The sample holds many counts of this clonotype. The J gene is TRBJ2-1, the V gene TRBV11-2; TRBD2 is a possible D gene (6 bases). The CDR3 totals 15 residues. CDR1 is SGHAT and CDR2 is FQNNGV in the germline V gene. With 5 bases removed from V and 6 bases from J, the gap between germline ends came to 17 bases. The CDR3 protein is CASSPLAAVSNEQFF. Here the CDR3 DNA reads TGTGCCAGCAGCCCATTAGCGGCCGTGTCCAATGAGCAGTTCTTC.